These T cell receptor beta chains were read from a single sample in a study of blood T cell repertoires in COVID-19. Clones were read by immunoSEQ multiplex PCR, and TCRdb kept only the in-frame ones, dropping some. Here the sample spans 97,000 or so clones, 84% being singletons. What was sequenced was peripheral blood. The receptors shown here come from a human donor in a cohort sampled during active COVID-19. CDR3s include the opening cysteine and the closing phenylalanine or tryptophan. The order of the fields is D gene, J gene, V gene, clone size, CDR3 DNA, CDR3 protein. D genes are given only for firm matches. Part of the rows lack a size; the others show once, few, many or a class for expanded clones.

>TRBD2|TRBJ2-1|TRBV3-1/TRBV3-2|.
TGTGCCAGCAGCCAAGCTGGGAGCGGGGGGGCCTTTGCGAATGAGCAGTTCTTC
CASSQAGSGGAFANEQFF
>TRBD1|TRBJ1-1|TRBV19|.
TGTGCCAGTAGTATTGGGACAGGGGACACTGAAGCTTTCTTT
CASSIGTGDTEAFF
>TRBD1|TRBJ1-2|TRBV28|.
TGTGCCAGCAGTTTACCCGACAGGGGGAGTAACTATGGCTACACCTTC
CASSLPDRGSNYGYTF
>.|TRBJ2-7|TRBV9|once
TGTGCCAGCAGCGTCCTGGACAGCTTGGCCTACGAGCAGTACTTC
CASSVLDSLAYEQYF
>.|TRBJ1-2|TRBV11-3|.
TGTGCCAGCAGCTTATACACAGGTGGCTATGGCTACACCTTC
CASSLYTGGYGYTF
>TRBD2|TRBJ2-7|TRBV20-1|.
TGCAGTGCTAGTCCGGGACTAGCGGGGCATCGCGAGCAGTACTTC
CSASPGLAGHREQYF
>TRBD1|TRBJ2-7|TRBV18|.
TGTGCCAGCTCACCGGTGACAGGGGGCGACGAGCAGTACTTC
CASSPVTGGDEQYF
>.|TRBJ2-2|TRBV24-1|.
TGTGCCACCAGTGACAAAAGGGGGGGGAGCACCGGGGAGCTGTTTTTT
CATSDKRGGSTGELFF
>.|TRBJ2-5|TRBV21-1|.
TGTGCCAGCAGCAAAGACCGGGAGACAGGGGCACGGGTTACCCAGTACTTC
CASSKDRETGARVTQYF
>TRBD1|TRBJ2-3|TRBV5-4|.
TGTGCCAGCAGCTCCCTCAAACAGGGGTCCGCAGATACGCAGTATTTT
CASSSLKQGSADTQYF
>TRBD2|TRBJ2-3|TRBV15|.
TGTGCCACCAGCAGAGATAAGACTAGCCCTCATACGCAGTATTTT
CATSRDKTSPHTQYF
>.|TRBJ1-1|TRBV19|.
TGTGCCAGTAGTATCAACGGGGGTTCTCCTGAAGCTTTCTTT
CASSINGGSPEAFF
>.|TRBJ1-5|TRBV7-8|.
TGTGCCAGCAGCTTAGGACAGGATCAGCCCCAGCATTTT
CASSLGQDQPQHF
>.|TRBJ1-1|TRBV6-5|.
TGTGCCAGCAGTCTGGGGGGAAACACTGAAGCTTTCTTT
CASSLGGNTEAFF
>TRBD2|TRBJ2-3|TRBV13|.
TGTGCCAGCAGCTTAGTGGGGCTAGCGGGGGTTGACACAGATACGCAGTATTTT
CASSLVGLAGVDTDTQYF
>TRBD1|TRBJ1-2|TRBV5-1|.
TGCGCCAGCAGCTTGGGTGGGACAGAATACTATGGCTACACCTTC
CASSLGGTEYYGYTF
>TRBD2|TRBJ2-1|TRBV5-1|.
TGCGCCAGCAGCTTGGCCGGGACTAGCGGGGGCCGTTACAATGAGCAGTTCTTC
CASSLAGTSGGRYNEQFF
>TRBD2|TRBJ2-1|TRBV7-2|.
TGTGCCAGCACCGGCAGGGAGGGTGAGCAGTTCTTC
CASTGREGEQFF
>.|TRBJ1-2|TRBV7-2|.
TGTGCCAGCAGCTTATTGGTCGGGACAACGACTGGCTACACCTTC
CASSLLVGTTTGYTF
>TRBD1|TRBJ1-2|TRBV3-1/TRBV3-2|.
TGTGCCAGCAGCTACCTCTCCGACAGGGATCCTTATGGCTACACCTTC
CASSYLSDRDPYGYTF